In this sample, the clone carrying this TCR beta chain turned up a few times. An end of the junction does not agree with germline; a read error may underlie this. The sample comes from a study of spatial heterogeneity in lung cancer. Study-wide background: Detected sequences consistently included more beta-chain ones than alpha-chain ones.

Specified time point: sample taken at primary tumor resection. Unsorted whole RNA from tumor, nontumor lung or frozen PBMC underwent sequencing. Every individual TCR cDNA molecule carried its own unique molecular identifier, which allowed correction of PCR and sequencing errors. TCRdb used MiXCR to reprocess the 5' RACE reads, holding one entry per CDR3 protein. The data contain about 45,000 distinct CDR3 sequences, roughly 13% of them singletons. The CDR3 consists of 15 residues. CDR1 and CDR2 from the germline V gene are SSHAT and FNYEAQ (reference sequence). This TCR was sampled from a male donor with early-stage non-small cell lung cancer. V usage is TRBV7-7 and J usage is TRBJ2-3; possible D gene TRBD2, 7 bases. Sample: PBMCs, taken at surgery. The CDR3 coding sequence is TGTGCTAGCAGCTTAGGCGGGGGCCCCACAGATACGCAGTATTTT. It encodes CASSLGGGPTDTQYF. Full variable domain (missing parts from reference TRBV7-7 and TRBJ2-3): GAGVSQSPRYKVTKRGQDVTLRCDPISSHATLYWYQQALGQGPEFLTYFNYEAQPDKSGLPSDRFSAERPEGSISTLTIQRTEQRDSAMYRCASSLGGGPTDTQYFGPGTRLTVL.